The rows below give T cell receptor beta chains drawn from one sample of a study of response to subunit inactivated influenza vaccine. TCRdb re-called the RT-PCR reads with MiXCR, one entry per CDR3 protein. The sample lists about half a million distinct CDR3 sequences, roughly 25% seen once, with around 2% in the top ten. Here the sequenced sample was CD4+ T cells sorted from PBMCs, taken roughly 5 days after vaccination. The receptors were sampled from a man over 45 who received an inactivated influenza vaccine. Each CDR3 is given with its conserved first and last residue. D genes are given only for firm matches. Size tells how often a clone was seen (once, few, many) or the class of an expanded clone, and some rows leave it out.

d_call	clone_size	v_call	j_call	cdr3_nt	cdr3_aa
TRBD1	.	TRBV11-2	TRBJ2-3	TGTGCCAGCAGCCGACGCCCCACTACCGGGACAGCAAACCCTAGCACAGATACGCAGTATTTT	CASSRRPTTGTANPSTDTQYF
.	.	TRBV20-1	TRBJ2-3	TGCAGTGCTAGAGATCCGGGTAGGGCTAGCACAGATACGCAGTATTTT	CSARDPGRASTDTQYF
TRBD1	few	TRBV20-1	TRBJ1-2	TGCAGTGCGGGGGGACAGGGCGCTAACTATGGCTACACCTTC	CSAGGQGANYGYTF
TRBD1	few	TRBV4-1	TRBJ1-4	TGCGCCAGCAGCCGCGGGACAGGGGACAGTGAAAAACTGTTTTTT	CASSRGTGDSEKLFF
TRBD1	.	TRBV24-1	TRBJ2-3	TGTGCCACCAGTGATTTGCGCGGCCACCGGGACAGGGGGTTTACAGATACGCAGTATTTT	CATSDLRGHRDRGFTDTQYF
.	.	TRBV2	TRBJ2-7	TGTGCCAGCAGTGATGTAGTTGGCAGCTACGAGCAGTACTTC	CASSDVVGSYEQYF
TRBD1	.	TRBV5-1	TRBJ2-5	TGCGCCAGCAGCTCGTCGACAGGGGGCGGAGAGACCCAGTACTTC	CASSSSTGGGETQYF
TRBD1	.	TRBV4-2	TRBJ2-7	TGTGCCAGCAGCCGAGACCTTAGTAGGACAGGCCTCCCTTACGAGCAGTACTTC	CASSRDLSRTGLPYEQYF
TRBD1	few	TRBV12-3/TRBV12-4	TRBJ2-7	TGTGCCAGCAGTCCCAGACAGGGTTTCTACGAGCAGTACTTC	CASSPRQGFYEQYF
TRBD2	.	TRBV5-1	TRBJ2-3	TGCGCCAGCAGCTTCGGGGGGGCTTATCCGGATACGCAGTATTTT	CASSFGGAYPDTQYF
.	once	TRBV20-1	TRBJ2-1	TGCAGTGCTAGAGATCTTTACAGCTACAATGAGCAGTTCTTC	CSARDLYSYNEQFF
TRBD1	few	TRBV7-2	TRBJ2-1	TGTGCCAGCAGCACCCCCCCCGGGACAGGGGCCCGCAATGAGCAGTTCTTC	CASSTPPGTGARNEQFF
.	.	TRBV4-1	TRBJ2-5	TGCGCCAGCAGCCAAGGGGGCCGGGGGGAGACCCAGTACTTC	CASSQGGRGETQYF
TRBD1	.	TRBV6-5	TRBJ1-2	TGTGCCAGCAGTTGGGACAGGCCCCTTGGAGGCTACACCTTC	CASSWDRPLGGYTF
.	few	TRBV5-5	TRBJ2-3	TGTGCCAGCAGCCCGCGACCAGATACGCAGTATTTT	CASSPRPDTQYF
.	.	TRBV6-5	TRBJ1-3	TGTGCCAGCAGTTACAAGGTCGGAAACACCATATATTTT	CASSYKVGNTIYF
.	few	TRBV20-1	TRBJ2-7	TGCAGTGCCGCCCACCCCGGGGGCTACGAGCAGTACTTC	CSAAHPGGYEQYF
.	.	TRBV7-9	TRBJ2-5	TGTGCCAGCACCTTGGGGGTCGCGACCCAGTACTTC	CASTLGVATQYF
.	.	TRBV3-1	TRBJ1-1	TGTGCCAGCAGCCAAGATCTTGGAAGTGAAGCTTTCTTT	CASSQDLGSEAFF
.	.	TRBV2	TRBJ2-2	TGTGCCAGCAAAAGGGAGAGCGGGGAGCTGTTTTTT	CASKRESGELFF
TRBD1	.	TRBV7-2	TRBJ2-7	TGTGCCAGCCGGGAACAGGGGGGAAGAATGAACTACGAGCAGTACTTC	CASREQGGRMNYEQYF
.	.	TRBV12-3/TRBV12-4	TRBJ1-5	TGTGCCAGCACCGGGGGGAACAATCAGCCCCAGCATTTT	CASTGGNNQPQHF
TRBD2	many	TRBV29-1	TRBJ2-1	TGCAGCGCCCGACCGGGAGGGTCATACAATGAGCAGTTCTTC	CSARPGGSYNEQFF
TRBD2	.	TRBV20-1	TRBJ2-3	TGCAGTGCGGGAAAGACTAGCGGGGACACAGATACGCAGTATTTT	CSAGKTSGDTDTQYF
.	.	TRBV12-3/TRBV12-4	TRBJ2-3	TGTGCCAGCCTTCCTCGTTCAGGGAACACGCAGTATTTT	CASLPRSGNTQYF
.	.	TRBV20-1	TRBJ2-2	TGCAGTGCTAGTGCTTCGAACACCGGGGAGCTGTTTTTT	CSASASNTGELFF
.	.	TRBV12-3/TRBV12-4	TRBJ2-1	TGTGCCAGCAGTCCCTCGGGCCCAAAGCAGTTCTTC	CASSPSGPKQFF
.	few	TRBV11-2	TRBJ2-3	TGTGCCAGCAGCGCCCGGGACAGCACAGATACGCAGTATTTT	CASSARDSTDTQYF
TRBD2	.	TRBV12-3/TRBV12-4	TRBJ2-1	TGTGCCAGCAGTTTAGCGCTGGGGACTAGCCGTGATGAGCAGTTCTTC	CASSLALGTSRDEQFF
.	few	TRBV7-8	TRBJ2-7	TGTGCCAGCAGCTTTGTTGGGGGACCCTACGAGCAGTACTTC	CASSFVGGPYEQYF
.	.	TRBV10-3	TRBJ2-3	TGTGCCATCAGTTCGGGTTTCGACGATACGCAGTATTTT	CAISSGFDDTQYF
TRBD1	.	TRBV29-1	TRBJ2-3	TGCAGCGTGCTGACAGGGACCACAGATACGCAGTATTTT	CSVLTGTTDTQYF
TRBD1	few	TRBV12-3/TRBV12-4	TRBJ1-6	TGTGCCAGCAGTCCAGGGGACAGGGCAATCAAGGGACCCCTCCACTTT	CASSPGDRAIKGPLHF
TRBD1	.	TRBV6-2/TRBV6-3	TRBJ1-6	TGTGCCAGCAGTTACGGACAGGGAAACGATTCACCCCTCCACTTT	CASSYGQGNDSPLHF
.	many	TRBV7-7	TRBJ2-5	TGTGCCAGCAGCCAGACAGGGCGGGGAGAGACCCAGTACTTC	CASSQTGRGETQYF
.	few	TRBV5-1	TRBJ2-3	TGCGCCAGCAACCGACTGGGTAGCACAGATACGCAGTATTTT	CASNRLGSTDTQYF
.	few	TRBV3-1	TRBJ1-1	TGTGCCAGCAGCCAAGTTGGGACTGAAGCTTTCTTT	CASSQVGTEAFF
TRBD1	.	TRBV6-2/TRBV6-3	TRBJ2-7	TGTGCCAGCAGTTACTTATTGGGACAGGGGAACTACGAGCAGTACTTC	CASSYLLGQGNYEQYF
.	many	TRBV7-9	TRBJ2-1	TGTGCCAGCAGCTTAGCGGGCCGATACAATGAGCAGTTCTTC	CASSLAGRYNEQFF
TRBD1	.	TRBV7-2	TRBJ2-3	TGTGCCAGCAGCTCGAAGGGACAGGGGGTAGATACGCAGTATTTT	CASSSKGQGVDTQYF
.	few	TRBV10-3	TRBJ2-3	TGTGCCATCAGTCCCGGGAACGTCGGGGGTAGCACAGATACGCAGTATTTT	CAISPGNVGGSTDTQYF
.	few	TRBV7-2	TRBJ1-1	TGTGCCAGCAGCTCCGAGAGTGGTCTGAACACTGAAGCTTTCTTT	CASSSESGLNTEAFF
.	few	TRBV7-2	TRBJ1-6	TGTGCCAGCAGCGATTCCACTCTCCGGGCCGTTAATTCACCCCTCCACTTT	CASSDSTLRAVNSPLHF
.	.	TRBV20-1	TRBJ2-3	TGCAGTGCTAGAGATAAATCGGGATTAAGCACAGATACGCAGTATTTT	CSARDKSGLSTDTQYF
TRBD2	few	TRBV6-2/TRBV6-3	TRBJ2-1	TGTGCCAGCAGGCCTCATCCTAGCGGGTTCTTTTACAATGAGCAGTTCTTC	CASRPHPSGFFYNEQFF
.	few	TRBV7-6	TRBJ1-5	TGTGCCAGCAGCCCGGCGGGTTTTAGCAATCAGCCCCAGCATTTT	CASSPAGFSNQPQHF
.	.	TRBV7-2	TRBJ2-2	TGTGCCAGCAGCCTCGAGACAGGTCCCCTGTTTTTT	CASSLETGPLFF
.	few	TRBV5-8	TRBJ2-1	TGTGCCAGCAAAAGTCGACCCTACAATGAGCAGTTCTTC	CASKSRPYNEQFF
.	many	TRBV12-3/TRBV12-4	TRBJ2-2	TGTGCCCGACCGGGGCAGAACACCGGGGAGCTGTTTTTT	CARPGQNTGELFF
.	few	TRBV4-1	TRBJ1-6	TGCGCCAGCAGCCAGCACATGGGTGATGGGAATTCACCCCTCCACTTT	CASSQHMGDGNSPLHF
TRBD2	many	TRBV5-1	TRBJ2-3	TGCGCCAGCAGCGCGGGATGGCCGGGACTAGCGGGAGAGGATACGCAGTATTTT	CASSAGWPGLAGEDTQYF